This T cell receptor beta chain derives from a study of T cell responses to AZD1222 COVID-19 vaccine. Libraries were prepared by immunoSEQ multiplex PCR; TCRdb keeps only in-frame clonotypes and omits some of them. The sample lists 150,000 or so clones; more than 85% were seen once. About this clone itself: Its antigen is not known.

Findings and limits, study-wide: Donors were chiefly white British, with a greater number of females, and clonal diversity was perhaps underestimated. Repertoire samples came only from after the peak T cell response.

V dropped 6 bases and J dropped 5 bases, with 20 bases sitting between them. CDR1 is MDHEN, CDR2 SYDVKM, per germline. There are 16 residues in the CDR3. Sequences were derived from peripheral blood, sampled on day 0 of AZD1222 vaccination. The clonotype was recovered from an adult in good health. V and J are TRBV28 and TRBJ2-1; TRBD1 is a possible D gene (5 bases). In nucleotides, the CDR3 is TGTGCCAGCAGCCCCGACAGATCATCGTTTGACAATGAGCAGTTCTTC. It codes for CASSPDRSSFDNEQFF.